This TCR beta chain stems from a study of blood T cells in healthy people across ages. Primers used in a second PCR of roughly 7 to 11 cycles were a sample-barcoded 5' primer and a J-beta primer mix. Each CDR3 protein gets one entry after TCRdb re-called the 5' RACE reads with MiXCR. In the table there are some 860,000 distinct CDR3 sequences, about 56% of which are singletons. The CDR3 runs to 16 residues. CDR1 and CDR2 from the germline V gene are DFQATT and SNEGSKA (reference sequence). Trimming removed 1 base from V and 5 bases from J; junction bases left unmatched: 12. This clonotype was found a few times.

The V call is TRBV20-1, the J call TRBJ2-5; 8 bases map to TRBD2. Sequencing input: blood. The TCR sequence derives from a man in his forties or fifties in good health. In nucleotides, the CDR3 is TGCAGTGCTAGAGGACCGGGACTAGACCTGCGCGAGACCCAGTACTTC. Protein sequence: CSARGPGLDLRETQYF.